A single sample gave rise to the 24 T cell receptor beta chains below, sequenced in a study of siplizumab effects on memory and regulatory T cells. Profiled with immunoSEQ multiplex PCR; TCRdb holds only in-frame clones, not every one. The sample yields around 100,000 clones, around 92% seen once. The sequencing sample was made of CD4+ T cells sorted from blood. These receptors were taken from a human donor in good health.

The V and J genes are TRBV15 and TRBJ2-7, with D possibly called TRBD1 or TRBD2 (5 bases each). The CDR3 has 15 residues. V lost 0 bases and J 2 bases, leaving 11 bases between the germline ends. Germline CDR1 reads LNHNV; CDR2 reads YYDKDF (reference sequence). CDR3 nucleotide sequence: TGTGCCACCAGCAGAGAGGGGACGGGAACCTACGAGCAGTACTTC. Amino acids: CATSREGTGTYEQYF.

The chain combines TRBV7-3 with TRBJ1-1; possibly TRBD1 for D (5 bases). The V end lost 5 bases, the J end lost 5 bases, and 12 bases lay between the germline ends. The CDR3 loop spans 13 amino acids. CDR1 is SGHTA and CDR2 is FQGTGA in the germline V gene. CDR3 amino acids: CASSSQAGTEAFF. DNA for the CDR3: TGTGCCAGCAGCAGTCAAGCAGGGACTGAAGCTTTCTTT.

J is TRBJ2-5 and V is TRBV15, with 11 bases that match TRBD2. The germline V gene has CDR1 LNHNV and CDR2 YYDKDF (reference sequence). The CDR3 sequence is 15 residues long. Trimming at V came to 2 bases and at J to 4 bases, leaving 3 bases not matched to a gene. CDR3 DNA sequence: TGTGCCACCAGCAGACTAGCGGGGGGTTCAGAGACCCAGTACTTC. Its protein product is CATSRLAGGSETQYF.

The chain is built from TRBV6-5 and TRBJ1-3; D is unclear. The CDR3 is 15 amino acids. The ends were cut back, 2 bases at V and 0 bases at J, with 8 bases in the middle. The germline gives CDR1 MNHEY, CDR2 SVGAGI. The CDR3 DNA reads as TGTGCCAGCAGTTACGGCCGGCTCTCTGGAAACACCATATATTTT. It codes for CASSYGRLSGNTIYF.

The chain links TRBV2 to TRBJ1-1; D uncertain. Germline CDR1 is SNHLY and CDR2 is FYNNEI. The CDR3 runs to 14 residues. Between the trimmed V and J ends, which lost 2 bases and 12 bases, there was a span of 19 bases. CDR3 sequence reads: CASSERLLGLGSFF. The DNA for the CDR3 is TGTGCCAGCAGTGAAAGACTTTTGGGGTTGGGATCTTTCTTT.

This rearrangement joins TRBV19 to TRBJ1-6; D is ambiguous. The V end lost 4 bases, the J end lost 2 bases, and 15 bases lay between the germline ends. Germline V CDR1 and CDR2: LNHDA, SQIVND (reference sequence). This CDR3 is built from 17 residues. The CDR3 here is CASSNSPAGAYNSPLHF. In nucleotides, the CDR3 is TGTGCCAGTAGTAACAGCCCGGCGGGCGCCTATAATTCACCCCTCCACTTT.

CDR3 sequence (DNA): TGTGCCAGCAGCTTAGGGGGGTTCAGCGGGGAGCTGTTTTTT. Protein: CASSLGGFSGELFF. This chain uses TRBV7-3 with TRBJ2-2; TRBD2 is a possible D gene (6 bases). The CDR3 extends over 14 amino acids. V lost 2 bases to trimming and J lost 7 bases, with 11 bases between them. Germline V gene sequence: CDR1 SGHTA, CDR2 FQGTGA. Drawing the rest from reference TRBV7-3 and TRBJ2-2, the complete variable domain is GAGVSQTPSNKVTEKGKYVELRCDPISGHTALYWYRQSLGQGPEFLIYFQGTGAADDSGLPNDRFFAVRPEGSVSTLKIQRTERGDSAVYLCASSLGGFSGELFFGEGSRLTVL.

This chain links TRBV20-1 with TRBJ2-5, with no clear D. V shed 7 bases and J shed 2 bases, with 5 bases lying between them. CDR3 size: 10 residues. Germline CDR1 is DFQATT and CDR2 is SNEGSKA (reference sequence). In DNA form, the CDR3 reads TGCAGTGGGGTTCAAGAGACCCAGTACTTC. This translates into CSGVQETQYF.

The chain carries TRBV6-5 and TRBJ1-1; D unresolved. The CDR3 sequence is 12 residues long. Per germline, CDR1 MNHEY and CDR2 SVGAGI. The V end lost 0 bases, the J end lost 10 bases, and 9 bases lay between the germline ends. Written as DNA, the CDR3 is TGTGCCAGCAGTTACTCAGGAAGGGCAGCTTTCTTT. Protein: CASSYSGRAAFF.

There are a few counts of this clone. V usage is TRBV2 and J usage is TRBJ1-1, with D perhaps matching TRBD1 (6 bases). The germline gives CDR1 SNHLY, CDR2 FYNNEI. Trimming stripped 5 bases from V and 0 bases from J, with 13 bases between. The CDR3 runs to 15 residues. DNA of the CDR3: TGTGCCAGCAGTCGACAGGATCCGATGAACACTGAAGCTTTCTTT. Residues: CASSRQDPMNTEAFF.

The rearrangement uses TRBV5-5 and TRBJ1-5, with TRBD1 matching 10 bases. From germline, CDR1 is SGHKS and CDR2 YYEKEE (reference sequence). After removal of 0 bases from V and 8 bases from J, the junction contained 2 bases not matched to a gene. This CDR3 region has 14 residues. CDR3 loop: CASSLGQGAKPQHF. The DNA for the CDR3 is TGTGCCAGCAGCTTGGGACAGGGGGCGAAGCCCCAGCATTTT. Using reference TRBV5-5 and TRBJ1-5 for the parts outside the CDR3, the full variable domain is DAGVTQSPTHLIKTRGQQVTLRCSPISGHKSVSWYQQVLGQGPQFIFQYYEKEERGRGNFPDRFSARQFPNYSSELNVNALLLGDSALYLCASSLGQGAKPQHFGDGTRLSIL.

The V call is TRBV4-3, the J call TRBJ1-2, with D perhaps TRBD1 (5 bases). Germline CDR1 and CDR2: LGHNA and YSLEER. This CDR3 has 16 amino acids. The ends were cut back, 1 base at V and 0 bases at J, with 12 bases in the middle. The CDR3 bases are TGCGCCAGCAGCCAAGTTCAGGGTACGGCTAACTATGGCTACACCTTC. This codes for CASSQVQGTANYGYTF.

The table lists this clone with a few counts. The chain recombines TRBV30 with TRBJ1-5, with D perhaps TRBD1 (5 bases). CDR3 length equals 13 residues. The V end lost 1 base, the J end lost 5 bases, and 9 bases lay between the germline ends. Germline CDR1 is GTSNPN and CDR2 is SVGIG (reference sequence). The CDR3 protein is CAWSAGGDQPQHF. The CDR3 DNA is TGTGCCTGGAGTGCGGGGGGGGATCAGCCCCAGCATTTT.

V is TRBV2 and J is TRBJ2-7; TRBD2 aligns across 7 bases. Looked up from germline, CDR1 is SNHLY and CDR2 is FYNNEI. This CDR3 comprises 12 residues. CDR3 region: CVRRGYSYEQYF. The CDR3 DNA reads TGTGTTAGGCGGGGGTACTCCTACGAGCAGTACTTC.

The chain couples TRBV2 to TRBJ2-7; perhaps D is TRBD1 or TRBD2 (5 bases each). The CDR3 length is 12 residues. Trimming took 7 bases from V and 2 from J, leaving 9 bases between them. Germline V lookup: CDR1 SNHLY, CDR2 FYNNEI. For the CDR3, the DNA is TGTGCCAGCAAAGAGGGGCCCTACGAGCAGTACTTC. Its protein product is CASKEGPYEQYF.

J is TRBJ1-1 and V is TRBV7-3; 8 bases line up with TRBD1. V dropped 5 bases and J dropped 7; count of bases not matched to a gene: 6. The CDR3 loop spans 13 amino acids. CDR1 and CDR2 from the germline V gene are SGHTA and FQGTGA. CDR3 sequence reads: CASSVGQAGEAFF. The CDR3 bases are TGTGCCAGCAGCGTGGGACAGGCGGGTGAAGCTTTCTTT.

The table lists this clone with a count of one. V gene TRBV7-3 combines with J gene TRBJ2-2; D may be TRBD1 (6 bases). The CDR3 contains 14 residues. Per the germline V gene, CDR1 is SGHTA and CDR2 is FQGTGA. Trimming left V 2 bases short and J 7 bases short, with 11 bases between. The CDR3 bases are TGTGCCAGCAGCTTACTGGGGGCGAACGGGGAGCTGTTTTTT. As protein: CASSLLGANGELFF.

A single count supports this clone. This chain uses TRBV12-2 with TRBJ2-1; the table names TRBD2, a call not compared with the DNA. TRBV12-2 is flagged as a pseudogene. This CDR3 comprises 21 residues. The CDR3 protein is CASRLVVTRVKRVSSYNEQFF. The CDR3 bases are TGTGCAAGTCGCTTAGTAGTTACGAGGGTTAAGAGGGTGAGCTCCTACAATGAGCAGTTCTTC.

V is TRBV6-1 and J is TRBJ2-1, with D perhaps assigned TRBD1 or TRBD2 (5 bases each). Per germline, CDR1 MNHNS and CDR2 SASEGT. The germline V and J ends were trimmed by 3 bases and 7 bases, with 16 bases remaining between them. CDR3 length equals 15 residues. The CDR3 sequence is CASSDNWGPWNEQFF. DNA of the CDR3: TGTGCCAGCAGTGATAACTGGGGACCCTGGAATGAGCAGTTCTTC.

This chain's CDR3 is CASSSPRGTYEQYF. The CDR3 nucleotides read TGTGCCAGCAGTTCCCCCAGGGGGACCTACGAGCAGTACTTC. The chain recombines TRBV27 with TRBJ2-7; 7 bases are shared with TRBD1. The CDR3 is 14 residues long. Germline CDR1 is MNHEY and CDR2 is SMNVEV (reference sequence). With 4 bases clipped from V and 2 bases from J, the junction kept 5 bases outside the gene matches.

The chain recombines TRBV7-2 with TRBJ2-1, with D perhaps TRBD1 (5 bases). The germline V gene encodes CDR1 SGHTA and CDR2 FQGNSA. The CDR3 loop spans 13 amino acids. Trimming stripped 1 base from V and 4 bases from J, with 5 bases between. The CDR3 region has the DNA TGTGCCAGCAGCTTAGGACAGTACAATGAGCAGTTCTTC. This gives the protein CASSLGQYNEQFF.

This chain joins TRBV6-5 and TRBJ2-7; D is perhaps TRBD1 or TRBD2 (6 bases each). V lost 5 bases to trimming and J lost 6 bases, with 14 bases between them. Looked up from germline, CDR1 is MNHEY and CDR2 is SVGAGI. The CDR3 is made up of 13 amino acids. CDR3 DNA sequence: TGTGCCAGCAGTAACCAACAGGGAGGCGAGCAGTACTTC. It specifies CASSNQQGGEQYF.

The CDR3 DNA reads as TGTGCCAGTAGTATTCAGGGGCTTGGTAATGAAAAACTGTTTTTT. Its translation is CASSIQGLGNEKLFF. V is TRBV19 and J is TRBJ1-4; a weak D match, TRBD1 (6 bases). The CDR3 runs 15 residues. The germline gives CDR1 LNHDA, CDR2 SQIVND (reference sequence). Between the trimmed V and J ends, which lost 3 bases and 4 bases, there was a span of 12 bases.

The chain joins TRBV25-1 to TRBJ1-1; no firm D call. The V and J ends lost 8 bases and 3 bases respectively, with 13 bases between them. Germline lookup yields CDR1 MGHDK and CDR2 SYGVNS. This CDR3 contains 13 residues. CDR3 region: CASSVSLDTEAFF. In DNA form, the CDR3 reads TGTGCCAGCTCGGTATCCTTGGACACTGAAGCTTTCTTT.